The T cell receptor beta chain described here comes from a study of blood T cell repertoires in COVID-19. Study as a whole: Material from acute and convalescent COVID-19 was sourced from the United States, Italy and Spain.

Germline V gene sequence: CDR1 MNHEY, CDR2 SVGAGI. This CDR3 is built from 14 residues. V lost 5 bases and J lost 1, with 8 bases in between. Measured with immunoSEQ multiplex PCR; TCRdb has only the in-frame clones, and not every one. The sample holds 540,000 or so clones, roughly 89% seen once. The sample consisted of peripheral blood. The genes are TRBV6-5 and TRBJ1-4; tentatively, D is TRBD1 (6 bases). This TCR was recovered from a woman between 45 and 65 years old with COVID-19, enrolled during active disease. CDR3 bases: TGTGCCAGCAGTCCCAGGGGAACTAATGAAAAACTGTTTTTT. Its protein product is CASSPRGTNEKLFF.